This T cell receptor beta chain was identified in a study of blood T cell repertoires in COVID-19. Original data processing: Estimates of nucleated cell counts were drawn from the amplification of reference gene primers. TCRdb keeps only in-frame clones here, not all; method: immunoSEQ multiplex PCR. The V and J calls and the clone size are those of that table, but D and trimming were determined from the DNA. The sample records about 41,000 clones, about 85% being singletons. Germline CDR1 and CDR2: SGHRS and YFSETQ. Trimming took 4 bases from V and 4 from J; bases not matched to a gene: 7. The CDR3 spans 16 residues.

The rearrangement uses TRBV5-1 and TRBJ2-2, with TRBD1 matching over 10 bases. The specimen was peripheral blood. This TCR was recovered from a man between 60 and 75 years old with acute or convalescent COVID-19. CDR3 in DNA: TGCGCCAGCAGCGGGGACAGGGGAACCATCACCGGGGAGCTGTTTTTT. It codes for CASSGDRGTITGELFF.